This T cell receptor (beta chain) was found in a study of blood T cell repertoires in COVID-19. Per the original data handling: Amplified reference gene primers provided the basis for estimating nucleated cell counts. Profiled with immunoSEQ multiplex PCR; TCRdb holds only in-frame clones, not every one. V and J calls and clone size are as listed in that table; D and trimming were resolved from the DNA. The table lists about 70,000 clones, roughly 79% of them singletons. This clone was observed a single time. This CDR3 spans 13 amino acids. Germline CDR1 reads ENHRY; CDR2 reads SYGVKD. V gave up 6 bases and J gave up 5 bases, with 13 bases separating them.

This TCR was recovered from a man between 65 and 85 years old with acute or convalescent COVID-19. This chain links TRBV10-3 with TRBJ1-1, with a tentative D call TRBD1 (6 bases). Sequences were obtained from peripheral blood. The CDR3 coding sequence is TGTGCCATCAGCTGGACAGACCGGACTGAAGCTTTCTTT. This encodes CAISWTDRTEAFF.